This T cell receptor (beta chain) was recovered during a study of T cell repertoires in cytomegalovirus infection. Study background: Through public TCR beta signatures, both CMV infection and matching HLA type were indicated.

Each CDR3 protein is one row after TCRdb ran MiXCR on the reads. The data hold about 530,000 distinct CDR3 sequences, with about 26% observed a single time. Overall study results and limits: Of the TCR beta families, the public ones yielded a cumulative frequency that identified carriers of CMV plus the relevant HLA.

The CDR3 is 14 amino acids. Germline V gene data show CDR1 as SGHTA and CDR2 as FQGTGA. The germline V and J ends were trimmed by 5 bases and 4 bases, with 11 bases remaining between them. This clonotype has just a few counts. The antigen remains unidentified. The origin of this receptor is a human donor in good health (CMV status not recorded). Some clones in this sample may be carry-over from other donors' samples. This chain links TRBV7-3 with TRBJ2-2; D possibly corresponds to TRBD2 (6 bases). The sample consisted of PBMCs. This chain's CDR3 is CASSRETFTGELFF. DNA for the CDR3: TGTGCCAGCAGCCGGGAGACCTTCACCGGGGAGCTGTTTTTT. The whole variable domain, filled in from reference TRBV7-3 and TRBJ2-2, reads GAGVSQTPSNKVTEKGKYVELRCDPISGHTALYWYRQSLGQGPEFLIYFQGTGAADDSGLPNDRFFAVRPEGSVSTLKIQRTERGDSAVYLCASSRETFTGELFFGEGSRLTVL.